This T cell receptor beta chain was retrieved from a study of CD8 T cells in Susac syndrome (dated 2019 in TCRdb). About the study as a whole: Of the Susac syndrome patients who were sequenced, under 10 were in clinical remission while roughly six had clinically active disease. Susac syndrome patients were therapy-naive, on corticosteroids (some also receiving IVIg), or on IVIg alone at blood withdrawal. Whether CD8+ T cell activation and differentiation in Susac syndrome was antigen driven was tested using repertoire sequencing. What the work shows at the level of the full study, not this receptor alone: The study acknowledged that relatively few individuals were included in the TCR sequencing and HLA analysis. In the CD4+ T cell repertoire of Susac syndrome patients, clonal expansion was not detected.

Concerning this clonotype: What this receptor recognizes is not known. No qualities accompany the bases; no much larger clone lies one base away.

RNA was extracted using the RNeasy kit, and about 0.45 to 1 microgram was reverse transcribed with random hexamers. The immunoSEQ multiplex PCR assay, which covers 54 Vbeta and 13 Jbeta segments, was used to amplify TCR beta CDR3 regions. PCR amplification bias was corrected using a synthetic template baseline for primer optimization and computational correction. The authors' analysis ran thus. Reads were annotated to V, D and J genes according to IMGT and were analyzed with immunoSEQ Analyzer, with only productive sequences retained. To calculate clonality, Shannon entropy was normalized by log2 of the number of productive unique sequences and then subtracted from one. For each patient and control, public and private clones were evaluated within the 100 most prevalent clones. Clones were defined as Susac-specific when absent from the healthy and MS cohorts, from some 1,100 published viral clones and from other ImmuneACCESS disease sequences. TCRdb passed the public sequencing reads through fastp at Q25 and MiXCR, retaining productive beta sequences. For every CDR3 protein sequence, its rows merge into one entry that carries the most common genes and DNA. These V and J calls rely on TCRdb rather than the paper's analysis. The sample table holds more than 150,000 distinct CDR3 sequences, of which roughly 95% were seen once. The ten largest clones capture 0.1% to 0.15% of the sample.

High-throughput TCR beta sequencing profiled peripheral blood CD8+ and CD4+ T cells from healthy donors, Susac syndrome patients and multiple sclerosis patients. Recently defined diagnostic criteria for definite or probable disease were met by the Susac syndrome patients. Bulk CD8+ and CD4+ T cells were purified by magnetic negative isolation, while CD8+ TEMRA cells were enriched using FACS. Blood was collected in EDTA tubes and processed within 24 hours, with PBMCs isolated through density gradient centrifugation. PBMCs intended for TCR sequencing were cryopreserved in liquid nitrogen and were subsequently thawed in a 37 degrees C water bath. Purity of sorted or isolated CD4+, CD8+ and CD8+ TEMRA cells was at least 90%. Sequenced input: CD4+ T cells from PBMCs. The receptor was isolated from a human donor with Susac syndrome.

The nucleotides read TGTGCCAGCAGCTTAGGGACAGGTCCCCCGAGCTATGAGACCCAGTACTTC. Protein translation: CASSLGTGPPSYETQYF. Recombination joined TRBV7-3 with TRBJ2-5; 8 nucleotides in the junction match TRBD1. From V the trimming removes 2 bases and from J it removes 5 bases, while the gene matches leave 13 bases of the junction unaccounted for. Taken from the germline V gene, the CDR1 and CDR2 loops are SGHTA and FQGTGA. Its CDR3 holds 17 amino acids, cysteine through phenylalanine. The read is trimmed to its CDR3 DNA, 51 bases read in frame from base 1.